The next 30 T cell receptor beta chains were all read from a single sample in a study of human T cells and chemical hapten exposure. Using its own MiXCR run on the RACE reads, TCRdb lists one record per CDR3 protein. The sample lists about 71,000 distinct CDR3 sequences, 9.8% seen once, with around 3.3% in the top ten. Time point: patch test 1, 2 weeks after DPC sensitization. Treatment in this sample: therapeutic diphenylcyclopropenone sensitization with weekly scalp DPC. The material was whole blood, obtained in connection with sensitization to the hapten diphenylcyclopropenone (DPC). These TCRs come from a woman in her forties with alopecia areata. Some clones in this sample may be carry-over from other donors' samples.

This clonotype appeared a few times. The chain employs TRBV7-2 and TRBJ2-1, with a tentative D call TRBD1 (6 bases). Germline CDR1 is SGHTA and CDR2 is FQGNSA. The germline V and J ends were trimmed by 4 bases and 10 bases, with 14 bases remaining between them. This CDR3 is 13 amino acids long. The CDR3 DNA follows: TGTGCCAGCAGCTCTCAACAGGGCGGAGAGCAGTTCTTC. Residues: CASSSQQGGEQFF.

Ten or more counts support this clonotype. The V and J genes are TRBV5-1 and TRBJ2-1, with 7 positions matching TRBD2. In germline, CDR1 is SGHRS, CDR2 YFSETQ. V shed 2 bases, J shed 3 bases, and the junction held 5 bases outside the gene matches. This CDR3 contains 15 residues. The CDR3 loop is CASSLGSGDYNEQFF. Written as DNA, the CDR3 is TGCGCCAGCAGCTTAGGGAGCGGGGACTACAATGAGCAGTTCTTC.

The V gene is TRBV20-1, the J gene TRBJ1-2, with D maybe TRBD1 (5 bases). V was trimmed by 3 bases and J by 1 base, leaving 6 bases between them. This CDR3 comprises 12 residues. Germline assignment: CDR1 DFQATT and CDR2 SNEGSKA (reference sequence). The CDR3 bases are TGCAGTGCTAGGGGGGTTAACTATGGCTACACCTTC. It is translated as CSARGVNYGYTF.

This clonotype has a count of ten or more. V and J are TRBV10-3 and TRBJ2-3, with D tentatively TRBD1 (7 bases). The length of the CDR3 is 14 residues. Looked up from germline, CDR1 is ENHRY and CDR2 is SYGVKD. V was cut by 7 bases and J by 5 bases, with 16 bases left in between. As DNA, the CDR3 is TGTGCCATCATGGAGGGGGCGCGAGGAGATACGCAGTATTTT. Protein product: CAIMEGARGDTQYF.

Notes on this clonotype: Possible read error: a much larger clone is one base away. Here the CDR3 DNA reads TGTGCCAGCAGCACTAGGAACCCCTCCTACAATGAGCAGTTCTTC. Translating gives CASSTRNPSYNEQFF. The chain uses TRBV6-1 and TRBJ2-1; the D gene is possibly TRBD2 (5 bases). This CDR3 region has 15 residues. V lost 6 bases and J lost 0, with 12 bases in between. Germline values: CDR1 MNHNS, CDR2 SASEGT.

The sample holds a few counts of this clonotype. For the CDR3, the DNA is TGTGCCAGCAGCAGGGGACAGGGTGCAGATACGCAGTATTTT. Translating gives CASSRGQGADTQYF. This chain uses TRBV11-3 with TRBJ2-3; 9 positions match TRBD1. The CDR3 extends over 14 amino acids. CDR1 SGHNT and CDR2 YENEEA come from the germline V gene. Unmatched junction bases numbered 4, after V lost 5 bases and J lost 4 bases.

This clonotype showed up many times. The chain combines TRBV29-1 with TRBJ1-1, with no clear D. Trimming shortened V by 3 bases and J by 11 bases, and 19 bases separated the two germline ends. The CDR3 is made up of 13 amino acids. CDR1 is SQVTM, CDR2 ANQGSEA, per germline. The CDR3 DNA reads as TGCAGCGTTGAGGCAGCCGGTACGTTGGGGGCTTTCTTT. Its translation is CSVEAAGTLGAFF.

This clonotype was picked up many times. This chain links TRBV12-3 or TRBV12-4 with TRBJ1-5, with 10 bases that match TRBD1. The CDR3 spans 15 residues. V was pared by 6 bases and J by 7 bases, with 9 bases of the junction left unmatched. The DNA for the CDR3 is TGTGCCAGCAGGGGGACAGGGGTACAGAGGCAGCCCCAGCATTTT. It specifies CASRGTGVQRQPQHF.

The sample holds many counts of this clonotype. The chain couples TRBV19 to TRBJ1-6; maybe TRBD1 (5 bases). The CDR3 covers 13 residues. The V end lost 7 bases, the J end lost 10 bases, and 14 bases lay between the germline ends. The germline CDR1 and CDR2 sequences are LNHDA and SQIVND (reference sequence). The CDR3 DNA reads as TGTGCCAGTACCGCGGGGCTGGGATCACCCCTCCACTTT. Its protein product is CASTAGLGSPLHF.

The sample holds many counts of this clonotype. The chain combines TRBV2 with TRBJ2-7; 8 bases are a match to TRBD1. Germline V gene data show CDR1 as SNHLY and CDR2 as FYNNEI. Germline trimming cut 6 bases from V and 3 bases from J; bases unmatched to any gene: 13. CDR3 length: 16 amino acids. The CDR3: CASSSPGTGPNYEQYF. As DNA, the CDR3 is TGTGCCAGCAGCTCCCCCGGGACAGGACCCAACTACGAGCAGTACTTC. Drawing the rest from reference TRBV2 and TRBJ2-7, the complete variable domain is EPEVTQTPSHQVTQMGQEVILRCVPISNHLYFYWYRQILGQKVEFLVSFYNNEISEKSEIFDDQFSVERPDGSNFTLKIRSTKLEDSAMYFCASSSPGTGPNYEQYFGPGTRLTVT.

This clonotype was seen repeatedly, ten times or more. V usage is TRBV6-2 or TRBV6-3 and J usage is TRBJ1-2; D not certain. The CDR3 loop spans 15 amino acids. Germline CDR1 reads MNHEY; CDR2 reads SVGEGT. Trimming stripped 1 base from V and 3 bases from J, with 12 bases between. In DNA form, the CDR3 reads TGTGCCAGCAGTTACTTCGCGACCGAAGACTATGGCTACACCTTC. Protein sequence: CASSYFATEDYGYTF.

Many counts were recorded for this clonotype. V and J are TRBV13 and TRBJ2-1; 12 nucleotides match TRBD2. The CDR3 extends over 19 amino acids. Trimming took 1 base from V and 0 from J; bases not matched to a gene: 7. Germline values: CDR1 PRHDT, CDR2 FYEKMQ (reference sequence). CDR3 bases: TGTGCCAGCAGCTTAGAGGCTAGCGGGGGGGCCCGCTCCTACAATGAGCAGTTCTTC. Amino acid sequence: CASSLEASGGARSYNEQFF.

V gene TRBV20-1 combines with J gene TRBJ1-5; tentative D call: TRBD1 (6 bases). TRBJ2-3 explains the end of the DNA better; the J call may be wrong. Germline CDR1 reads DFQATT; CDR2 reads SNEGSKA (reference sequence). There are 14 residues in the CDR3. The DNA of the CDR3 is TGCAGTGCGCAACAGGGTATTGGCAATCAGCCCCAGTATTTT. This encodes CSAQQGIGNQPQYF.

The chain joins TRBV6-5 to TRBJ2-7, with unresolved D. Trimming stripped 0 bases from V and 6 bases from J, with 9 bases between. The CDR3 totals 13 residues. CDR1 MNHEY and CDR2 SVGAGI come from the germline V gene. CDR3 DNA sequence: TGTGCCAGCAGTTACTCGCCCCAGACCGAGCAGTACTTC. Translating gives CASSYSPQTEQYF.

This clonotype was counted between two and nine times. V is TRBV12-3 or TRBV12-4 and J is TRBJ2-1; the match to TRBD1 covers 7 bases. The CDR3 length is 14 residues. V shed 0 bases and J 10 bases; nucleotides not matched to a gene: 6. The chain's CDR3 is CASSLAPTGREQFF. CDR3 DNA: TGTGCCAGCAGTTTAGCCCCGACAGGGAGAGAGCAGTTCTTC.

This clonotype appeared a few times. This chain connects TRBV7-2 to TRBJ2-4; D gene ambiguous. Germline-derived CDR1 and CDR2 are SGHTA and FQGNSA. Trimming cost V 8 bases and J 3 bases, with 14 bases left between them. CDR3 length: 14 amino acids. The CDR3 protein is CASASPEGKNIQYF. CDR3 sequence (DNA): TGTGCCAGCGCCTCTCCCGAAGGCAAAAACATTCAGTACTTC.

This clonotype was seen at least ten times. This chain connects TRBV10-3 to TRBJ2-3; D remains unclear. Trimming removed 7 bases from V and 1 base from J, with 9 bases in between. Germline V gives CDR1 ENHRY, CDR2 SYGVKD. CDR3 length equals 13 residues. This CDR3 reads CAITATGTDTQYF. As DNA, the CDR3 is TGTGCCATCACCGCCACTGGCACAGATACGCAGTATTTT.

This clonotype was seen just once. With a much larger clone just one base away, this may be a read error. The J gene is TRBJ1-5, the V gene TRBV27; TRBD1 matches at 8 bases. Germline V gene lookup returns CDR1 MNHEY and CDR2 SMNVEV (reference sequence). The CDR3 covers 17 residues. The CDR3 DNA reads TGTGCCGGCAGTTCCGGCAGGGGGCCAAATAGCAATCAGCCCCAGCATTTT. This translates into CAGSSGRGPNSNQPQHF.

The rearrangement joins TRBV21-1 to TRBJ2-7. TRBV21-1 is a documented pseudogene. This CDR3 spans 14 amino acids. CDR3 nucleotides: TGTGCCAGCAGCAGAGCAGGGAGCACCTACGAGCAGTACTTC. It yields the protein CASSRAGSTYEQYF.

This clonotype was detected many times. The chain recombines TRBV20-1 with TRBJ2-5, with D perhaps matching TRBD1 (5 bases). The CDR3 totals 12 residues. The germline CDR1 and CDR2 sequences are DFQATT and SNEGSKA (reference sequence). CDR3: CRTLGHGETQYF. Here the CDR3 DNA reads TGCAGGACCTTAGGACATGGCGAGACCCAGTACTTC.

This clonotype was detected ten times or more. J is TRBJ1-2 and V is TRBV20-1; 7 bases match TRBD1. The CDR3 loop spans 13 amino acids. With 1 base clipped from V and 3 bases from J, the junction kept 2 bases outside the gene matches. Germline CDR1 and CDR2: DFQATT and SNEGSKA (reference sequence). CDR3 coding DNA: TGCAGTGCTAGAGGACAGGGTGACTATGGCTACACCTTC. This gives the protein CSARGQGDYGYTF.

This clonotype was detected many times. V gene TRBV28 combines with J gene TRBJ1-5; the match to TRBD1 covers 8 bases. The V segment lost 5 bases and the J segment 11 bases; nucleotides outside the gene matches: 8. Germline lookup yields CDR1 MDHEN and CDR2 SYDVKM. The CDR3 sequence is 13 residues long. CDR3: CASSLGQAGAQHF. CDR3 in DNA: TGTGCCAGCAGTCTGGGACAGGCGGGGGCCCAGCATTTT.

Many counts were recorded for this clonotype. This sequence joins TRBV7-4 and TRBJ2-7; D possibly corresponds to TRBD1 (5 bases). The V gene lost 7 bases and the J gene lost 2 bases, with 18 bases spanning the gap. Germline-derived CDR1 and CDR2 are SGHVT and SQSDAQ. The CDR3 consists of 15 residues. The CDR3 DNA is TGTGCCAGCACCCTCGCGCCCCAGGGCACCTACGAGCAGTACTTC. The encoded protein is CASTLAPQGTYEQYF.

Ten or more counts support this clonotype. The rearrangement uses TRBV11-2 and TRBJ2-3, with 9 bases lining up with TRBD1. Germline V gene data show CDR1 as SGHAT and CDR2 as FQNNGV. The V and J ends lost 5 bases and 0 bases, in that order; junction bases with no gene match: 3. The CDR3 runs to 15 residues. The CDR3 DNA reads as TGTGCCAGCAGCCCTGGGACAGGGAGCACAGATACGCAGTATTTT. As protein: CASSPGTGSTDTQYF. The whole variable domain, remainder taken from reference TRBV11-2 and TRBJ2-3, is EAGVAQSPRYKIIEKRQSVAFWCNPISGHATLYWYQQILGQGPKLLIQFQNNGVVDDSQLPKDRFSAERLKGVDSTLKIQPAKLEDSAVYLCASSPGTGSTDTQYFGPGTRLTVL.

The chain joins TRBV3-1 to TRBJ2-3; possibly TRBD2 for D (7 bases). This CDR3 region has 13 residues. Looked up from germline, CDR1 is LGHDT and CDR2 is YNNKEL (reference sequence). Trimming cost V 4 bases and J 4 bases, with 9 bases left between them. Here the CDR3 DNA reads TGTGCCAGCAGCCGGGGGGGCGCAGATACGCAGTATTTT. Protein: CASSRGGADTQYF.

This clonotype was seen repeatedly, ten times or more. The chain has TRBV6-6 and TRBJ1-3, with 7 nucleotides matching TRBD1. The length of the CDR3 is 15 residues. V lost 6 bases to trimming and J lost 3 bases; unmatched junction nucleotides: 8. Looked up from germline, CDR1 is MNHNY and CDR2 is SVGAGI (reference sequence). CDR3: CASRESGGVGNTIYF. The CDR3 DNA sequence: TGTGCCAGCAGGGAGTCAGGGGGAGTTGGAAACACCATATATTTT.

This clonotype has a count of ten or more. This chain joins TRBV7-2 and TRBJ2-2; D perhaps matches TRBD2 (5 bases). CDR1 is SGHTA and CDR2 is FQGNSA in the germline V gene. This CDR3 spans 13 amino acids. V was trimmed by 7 bases and J by 7 bases, leaving 13 bases between them. The CDR3 DNA reads TGTGCCAGCACCACCCGGGGAGACGGGGAGCTGTTTTTT. It yields the protein CASTTRGDGELFF. Based on the CDR3 plus reference TRBV7-2 and TRBJ2-2, the full variable domain is GAGVSQSPSNKVTEKGKDVELRCDPISGHTALYWYRQSLGQGLEFLIYFQGNSAPDKSGLPSDRFSAERTGGSVSTLTIQRTQQEDSAVYLCASTTRGDGELFFGEGSRLTVL.

This clonotype appeared many times. The chain combines TRBV6-2 or TRBV6-3 with TRBJ2-1; the D gene could be TRBD1 or TRBD2 (5 bases each). Germline V lookup: CDR1 MNHEY, CDR2 SVGEGT. The CDR3 is 10 amino acids. CDR3: CAGRSDEQFF. CDR3 nucleotides: TGTGCGGGGCGTAGCGATGAGCAGTTCTTC.

In its sample, this clonotype was seen many times. The chain couples TRBV7-3 to TRBJ1-6; no reliable D call. CDR1 and CDR2 from the germline V gene are SGHTA and FQGTGA. The CDR3 runs to 13 residues. Trimming cost V 5 bases and J 9 bases, with 11 bases left between them. CDR3 sequence reads: CASSEFRGSPLHF. The CDR3 bases are TGTGCCAGCAGCGAGTTTCGGGGTTCACCCCTCCACTTT.

This clonotype was detected only a few times. This chain connects TRBV12-3 or TRBV12-4 to TRBJ2-1; a possible D gene is TRBD2 (7 bases). V was shortened by 3 bases and J by 8 bases, with 17 bases between the two germline ends. This CDR3 is built from 15 residues. CDR3 sequence reads: CASSLGGALYYEQFF. The CDR3 DNA is TGTGCCAGCAGTTTGGGGGGGGCTCTTTATTATGAGCAGTTCTTC.